Following are 25 T cell receptor beta chains from one sample sequenced in a study of blood T cell repertoires in COVID-19. Data came from immunoSEQ multiplex PCR; TCRdb stores just in-frame clones and leaves some out. This table holds around 55,000 clones, approximately 90% found once. Sequencing used peripheral blood. The receptors derive from a man aged 60 to 75 with acute or convalescent COVID-19.

J is TRBJ1-5 and V is TRBV6-2 or TRBV6-3, with unresolved D. V was cut by 0 bases and J by 4 bases, with 10 bases left in between. In germline, CDR1 is MNHEY, CDR2 SVGEGT. The CDR3 length is 15 residues. CDR3 in amino acids: CASSYSEGGNQPQHF. In DNA form, the CDR3 reads TGTGCCAGCAGTTACTCGGAGGGAGGAAATCAGCCCCAGCATTTT.

The CDR3 region is CASSLNADTEAFF. The CDR3 region has the DNA TGTGCCAGCAGCTTAAACGCGGACACTGAAGCTTTCTTT. The V and J genes are TRBV7-3 and TRBJ1-1; no clear D. The V end lost 1 base, the J end lost 3 bases, and 6 bases lay between the germline ends. The CDR3 is made up of 13 amino acids. CDR1 is SGHTA and CDR2 is FQGTGA in the germline V gene.

The rearrangement links TRBV18 to TRBJ2-7; the D gene is possibly TRBD1 (6 bases). V lost 5 bases and J 0 bases, leaving 11 bases between the germline ends. In germline, CDR1 is KGHSH, CDR2 LQKENI. CDR3 size: 14 residues. This CDR3 is CASSTTGNSYEQYF. The CDR3 DNA reads as TGTGCCAGCTCAACGACAGGAAACTCCTACGAGCAGTACTTC.

V gene TRBV4-3 combines with J gene TRBJ1-4; D is undetermined. Trimming removed 3 bases at V and 0 bases at J, with 8 bases between. This CDR3 region has 15 residues. The germline gives CDR1 LGHNA, CDR2 YSLEER. The DNA for the CDR3 is TGCGCCAGCAGCCAGGGCCCGGCAACTAATGAAAAACTGTTTTTT. This encodes CASSQGPATNEKLFF.

This sequence joins TRBV19 and TRBJ2-3, with 10 bases identical to TRBD2. Germline V lookup: CDR1 LNHDA, CDR2 SQIVND (reference sequence). V lost 6 bases, J lost 4 bases, and 4 bases stayed unmatched. This CDR3 comprises 14 residues. CDR3 nucleotides: TGTGCCAGTAGGCCTAGCGGGAGCTCAGATACGCAGTATTTT. Its protein product is CASRPSGSSDTQYF.

The rearrangement links TRBV4-1 to TRBJ2-1; perhaps TRBD2 as D (5 bases). The CDR3 totals 16 residues. From germline, CDR1 is MGHRA and CDR2 YSYEKL. V dropped 5 bases and J dropped 7 bases, with 21 bases sitting between them. DNA for the CDR3: TGCGCCAGCAGCTTTCGCCCCCTTCGGGATCGAAATGAGCAGTTCTTC. Translating gives CASSFRPLRDRNEQFF.

The CDR3 sequence: CASRTPVYNSPLHF. The CDR3 coding sequence is TGTGCCAGCCGAACCCCGGTCTATAATTCACCCCTCCACTTT. The V and J genes are TRBV28 and TRBJ1-6; no reliable D call. The CDR3 contains 14 residues. The V end lost 8 bases, the J end lost 3 bases, and 11 bases lay between the germline ends. CDR1 is MDHEN and CDR2 is SYDVKM in the germline V gene.

In nucleotides, the CDR3 is TGTGCCAGTAGTACTGCAGGGGGCAATTCACCCCTCCACTTT. This codes for CASSTAGGNSPLHF. This chain connects TRBV19 to TRBJ1-6, with 8 bases matching TRBD1. This CDR3 comprises 14 residues. V lost 4 bases and J lost 7; bases outside the gene matches: 3. Germline CDR1 and CDR2: LNHDA and SQIVND (reference sequence).

The rearrangement joins TRBV3-1 (or the pseudogene TRBV3-2) to TRBJ2-1, with D tentatively TRBD2 (5 bases). The germline V gene has CDR1 LGHDT and CDR2 YNNKEL (reference sequence). Trimming took off 4 bases at V and 8 bases at J, with 12 bases between the two ends. The CDR3 contains 13 residues. CDR3 in DNA: TGTGCCAGCAGCCGATTGACTAATGATGAGCAGTTCTTC. Protein: CASSRLTNDEQFF.

A single count supports this clone. This chain links TRBV7-2 with TRBJ2-1; 7 nucleotides agree with TRBD1. Trimming took 5 bases from V and 4 from J; bases not matched to a gene: 5. Germline CDR1 reads SGHTA; CDR2 reads FQGNSA. This CDR3 is built from 14 residues. In DNA, the CDR3 is TGTGCCAGCAGCGTGGGACAGTCTTACAATGAGCAGTTCTTC. It is translated as CASSVGQSYNEQFF. Looking up the rest from reference TRBV7-2 and TRBJ2-1 gives the full variable domain: GAGVSQSPSNKVTEKGKDVELRCDPISGHTALYWYRQSLGQGLEFLIYFQGNSAPDKSGLPSDRFSAERTGGSVSTLTIQRTQQEDSAVYLCASSVGQSYNEQFFGPGTRLTVL.

The rearrangement links TRBV5-4 to TRBJ1-4; 8 bases map to TRBD1. There are 15 residues in the CDR3. J was trimmed by 8 bases and V by 3 bases; bases with no gene match: 9. Germline lookup yields CDR1 SGHNT and CDR2 YYREEE (reference sequence). Here the CDR3 reads CASSSPGQDTEKLFF. The CDR3, as DNA: TGTGCCAGCAGCTCACCGGGACAGGACACGGAAAAACTGTTTTTT.

The chain is built from TRBV27 and TRBJ2-1; 11 bases map to TRBD2. In germline, CDR1 is MNHEY, CDR2 SMNVEV (reference sequence). V dropped 6 bases and J dropped 4; count of bases not matched to a gene: 11. The CDR3 spans 17 residues. In DNA form, the CDR3 reads TGTGCCAGCAGACCAAACTTAGCGGGAGGGCTGTACAATGAGCAGTTCTTC. Amino acid sequence: CASRPNLAGGLYNEQFF.

The rearrangement uses TRBV5-6 and TRBJ2-2; 10 bases line up with TRBD2. V trimming: 0 bases; J trimming: 5 bases; junction bases outside the gene matches: 7. CDR1 SGHDT and CDR2 YYEEEE come from the germline V gene. The CDR3 sequence is 17 residues long. In DNA form, the CDR3 reads TGTGCCAGCAGCTTGGACCTCGGGACTAGCGTGACCGGGGAGCTGTTTTTT. Amino acid sequence: CASSLDLGTSVTGELFF.

CDR3 nucleotides: TGTGCCAGCAGCCAGGGGACTAGCGGGGCGGGGACGACGCAGTATTTT. Translated: CASSQGTSGAGTTQYF. This chain joins TRBV4-2 and TRBJ2-3, with 13 bases fitting TRBD2. Germline V gives CDR1 LGHNA, CDR2 YNFKEQ. V trimming: 3 bases; J trimming: 9 bases; junction bases outside the gene matches: 9. This CDR3 region has 16 residues.

This clone has more than one count but fewer than ten. The sample has other DNA sequences that encode this CDR3 too. The genes are TRBV6-5 and TRBJ2-1; D might be TRBD2 (5 bases). V was pared by 6 bases and J by 8 bases, with 8 bases between. Looked up from germline, CDR1 is MNHEY and CDR2 is SVGAGI. The CDR3 spans 11 residues. CDR3 nucleotide sequence: TGTGCCAGCAGAGGACTTGATGAGCAGTTCTTC. Translated: CASRGLDEQFF.

This clone was recorded only once. One junction end disagrees with the germline gene, perhaps due to a read error. This chain joins TRBV7-7 and TRBJ2-1, with D perhaps matching TRBD2 (6 bases). The CDR3 contains 16 residues. Germline CDR1 SSHAT, CDR2 FNYEAQ (reference sequence). The CDR3: CASSPTTGVSYNEQFF. The CDR3 bases are TGTGCTAGCAGTCCCACGACGGGAGTAAGCTACAATGAGCAGTTCTTC.

This clone was observed a few times. The CDR3 spells CASSQDRGAGGDEQFF. In DNA, the CDR3 is TGCGCCAGCAGCCAAGATCGAGGTGCGGGGGGGGATGAGCAGTTCTTC. V usage is TRBV4-3 and J usage is TRBJ2-1; TRBD2 agrees at 9 bases. Germline V CDR1 and CDR2: LGHNA, YSLEER. The CDR3 consists of 16 residues. After removal of 0 bases from V and 8 bases from J, the junction contained 8 bases not matched to a gene.

This clone was observed once. The chain is built from TRBV28 and TRBJ1-1; D gene uncertain. The ends were cut back, 5 bases at V and 10 bases at J, with 17 bases in the middle. The CDR3 totals 13 residues. Germline CDR1 and CDR2: MDHEN and SYDVKM. CDR3 coding DNA: TGTGCCAGCAGTGCTGCGGCCTCACCGGCAGCTTTCTTT. This translates into CASSAAASPAAFF.

The V and J genes are TRBV6-1 and TRBJ1-2; D is possibly TRBD1 (5 bases). Germline CDR1 reads MNHNS; CDR2 reads SASEGT. The V and J ends lost 2 bases and 8 bases respectively, with 12 bases between them. The CDR3 contains 13 residues. The CDR3 coding sequence is TGTGCCAGCAGTGAAACAGGAGAATGGGGCTACACCTTC. This translates into CASSETGEWGYTF.

The table lists this clone with a few counts. The chain joins TRBV3-1 (or the pseudogene TRBV3-2) to TRBJ1-3; possibly TRBD1 for D (6 bases). Trimming pared 2 bases from V and 0 bases from J, leaving 14 bases between. CDR3 length: 17 amino acids. Germline loops: CDR1 LGHDT, CDR2 YNNKEL (reference sequence). The CDR3 sequence is CASSQQTGGSSGNTIYF. The CDR3 region has the DNA TGTGCCAGCAGCCAACAGACTGGGGGCTCCTCTGGAAACACCATATATTTT.

This clone has more than one count but fewer than ten. The V call is TRBV6-5, the J call TRBJ1-4, with D possibly matching TRBD1 (5 bases). Germline V gene sequence: CDR1 MNHEY, CDR2 SVGAGI. With 0 bases removed from V and 4 bases from J, the gap between germline ends came to 6 bases. This CDR3 region has 14 residues. The CDR3 bases are TGTGCCAGCAGTTACTCGGGGCTTAATGAAAAACTGTTTTTT. As protein: CASSYSGLNEKLFF.

This chain links TRBV11-2 with TRBJ2-1; 12 nucleotides agree with TRBD2. The CDR3 loop spans 17 amino acids. J gave up 0 bases and V 6 bases, and 6 bases lay outside the gene matches. Germline assignment: CDR1 SGHAT and CDR2 FQNNGV. DNA for the CDR3: TGTGCCAGCAGACTAGCGGGAGGCCTCAGCTCCTACAATGAGCAGTTCTTC. Protein product: CASRLAGGLSSYNEQFF.

The genes are TRBV18 and TRBJ2-2; D might be TRBD2 (5 bases). The V gene's germline CDR1 is KGHSH and CDR2 LQKENI. The CDR3 consists of 14 residues. V gave up 2 bases and J gave up 1 base, with 5 bases separating them. The CDR3 nucleotides are TGTGCCAGCTCACCAGCGGGGAACACCGGGGAGCTGTTTTTT. Amino acid sequence: CASSPAGNTGELFF.

J is TRBJ1-4 and V is TRBV7-2, with TRBD1 as a possible D gene (5 bases). The germline V and J ends were trimmed by 5 bases and 6 bases, with 13 bases remaining between them. From germline, CDR1 is SGHTA and CDR2 FQGNSA. The CDR3 is 14 amino acids. CDR3 in amino acids: CASSPGGGDEKLFF. The CDR3 DNA is TGTGCCAGCAGCCCAGGAGGAGGGGATGAAAAACTGTTTTTT.

This clone was detected only a few times. The rearrangement links TRBV7-6 to TRBJ2-1, with a weak D call TRBD1 (5 bases). Germline V CDR1 and CDR2: SGHVS, FNYEAQ. This CDR3 is built from 13 residues. V dropped 1 base and J dropped 10 bases, with 11 bases sitting between them. DNA for the CDR3: TGTGCCAGCAGCTTAGAAGGGGCAAGAGAGCAGTTCTTC. Translated: CASSLEGAREQFF.